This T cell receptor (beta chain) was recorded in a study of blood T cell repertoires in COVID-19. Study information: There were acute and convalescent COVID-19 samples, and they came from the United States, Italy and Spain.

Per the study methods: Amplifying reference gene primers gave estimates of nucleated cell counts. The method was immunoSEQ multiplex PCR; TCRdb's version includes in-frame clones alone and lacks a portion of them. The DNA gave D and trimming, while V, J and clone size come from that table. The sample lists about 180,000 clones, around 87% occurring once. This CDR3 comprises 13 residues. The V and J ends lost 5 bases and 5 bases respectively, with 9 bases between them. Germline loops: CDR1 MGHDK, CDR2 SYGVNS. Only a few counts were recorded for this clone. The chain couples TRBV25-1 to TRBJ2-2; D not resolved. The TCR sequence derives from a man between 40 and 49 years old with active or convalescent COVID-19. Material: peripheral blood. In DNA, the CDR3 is TGTGCCAGCAGTCAAGTCCGGACCGGGGAGCTGTTTTTT. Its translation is CASSQVRTGELFF.